The rows below give T cell receptor beta chains drawn from one sample of a study of shared clonotypes between healthy human individuals. Sequencing used immunoSEQ multiplex PCR; TCRdb keeps in-frame clones, though not all of them. This sample yields 900,000 to 1,200,000 clones, of which around 78% are seen a single time; under 0.8% belongs to the top ten. The material sequenced was memory CD4+ T cells from PBMCs. The receptors were gathered from a young man in good health. Some clones in this sample may be carry-over from other donors' samples. Each CDR3 is given with its conserved first and last residue. A D gene is named only where the DNA matches it firmly. Clone size is stated in some rows and not others, as once, few, many or a class when expanded.

j_call clone_size d_call v_call cdr3_nt cdr3_aa
TRBJ2-2 . TRBD1 TRBV25-1 TGTGCCAGCATGGCTACACCGGGACAGGGAAACACCGGGGAGCTGTTTTTT CASMATPGQGNTGELFF
TRBJ2-7 . . TRBV5-1 TGCGCCAGCAGCTCCCGGGACGTCGGCTCCTACGAGCAGTACTTC CASSSRDVGSYEQYF
TRBJ2-7 . . TRBV28 TGTGCCAGCACCTCGGGACGGAAGTACGAGCAGTACTTC CASTSGRKYEQYF
TRBJ2-7 few . TRBV15 TGTGCCACCAGCAGAGGCCAAGGCGTCTACGAGCAGTACTTC CATSRGQGVYEQYF
TRBJ1-1 . TRBD1 TRBV5-1 TGCGCCAGCAGTACGGACAGGGGGATTACTGAAGCTTTCTTT CASSTDRGITEAFF
TRBJ1-2 . TRBD1 TRBV30 TGTGCCTGGACCCAGGGGGAGGGGGCATTTGGTGGCTACACCTTC CAWTQGEGAFGGYTF
TRBJ1-4 . . TRBV30 TGTGCCTGCCGGAGGGGGACGCCGGAAAAACTGTTTTTT CACRRGTPEKLFF
TRBJ2-3 few . TRBV7-2 TGTGCCAGCAGCCCTTGGACTGATACAGATACGCAGTATTTT CASSPWTDTDTQYF
TRBJ2-1 . TRBD2 TRBV18 TGTGCCAGCTCTCGCTCGAGCGGGAGCTCCTACAATGAGCAGTTCTTC CASSRSSGSSYNEQFF
TRBJ2-1 . . TRBV14 TGTGCCAGCAGCCACCGGTACAACTCCTACAATGAGCAGTTCTTC CASSHRYNSYNEQFF
TRBJ1-4 . . TRBV30 TGTGCCTGGAGAGGCGGCGCGGGAATTTTTTTT CAWRGGAGIFF
TRBJ2-1 . TRBD2 TRBV2 TGTGCCAGCAGTCAGCGGGAGCGGTACAATGAGCAGTTCTTC CASSQRERYNEQFF
TRBJ1-1 once TRBD1 TRBV7-2 TGTGCCAGCAGCGCCGGGACAGGGGGATTGAACACTGAAGCTTTCTTT CASSAGTGGLNTEAFF
TRBJ1-4 . . TRBV6-5 TGTGCCAGCGGCGGAGGGGTTGAGGAAAAACTGTTTTTT CASGGGVEEKLFF
TRBJ1-5 . . TRBV18 TGTGCCAGCTCACCTGGGGTAGGTGACCAGCCCCAGCATTTT CASSPGVGDQPQHF
TRBJ2-4 . . TRBV21-1 TGTGCCAGCAGCAAAGTAAGGTGCGGGAGTTTAGCCAAAAACATTCAGTACTTC CASSKVRCGSLAKNIQYF